One sample yielded the 11 T cell receptor beta chains listed below, sequenced in a study of T cell responses to AZD1222 COVID-19 vaccine. The assay was immunoSEQ multiplex PCR, and TCRdb's table has in-frame clones only and misses some. Seen here are 65,000 to 95,000 clones, 65% to 85% observed once, and the top ten hold 20% to 25%. The sample in question was peripheral blood, obtained on day 0 of AZD1222 vaccination. The receptors originated from an adult in good health.

This clone has more than one count but fewer than ten. J is TRBJ1-1 and V is TRBV4-1; a possible D gene is TRBD1 (5 bases). Germline V CDR1 and CDR2: MGHRA, YSYEKL. This CDR3 region has 15 residues. V was clipped by 7 bases and J by 3 bases, with 18 bases between them. CDR3 loop: CASTLPRGKHTEAFF. For the CDR3, the DNA is TGCGCCAGCACTCTCCCGAGGGGAAAGCACACTGAAGCTTTCTTT.

This sequence joins TRBV6-6 and TRBJ1-2; 9 nucleotides agree with TRBD1. The CDR3 totals 16 residues. With 8 bases clipped from V and 4 bases from J, the junction kept 14 bases outside the gene matches. Germline values: CDR1 MNHNY, CDR2 SVGAGI (reference sequence). In DNA form, the CDR3 reads TGTGCCAGCGTAGTGGGGCCACAGGGGGCTACCTATGGCTACACCTTC. It codes for CASVVGPQGATYGYTF.

The chain links TRBV5-4 to TRBJ2-3; 12 positions match TRBD1. In germline, CDR1 is SGHNT, CDR2 YYREEE (reference sequence). After removal of 4 bases from V and 4 bases from J, the junction contained 4 bases not matched to a gene. The length of the CDR3 is 15 residues. CDR3 sequence reads: CASSPGTGGADTQYF. The CDR3 nucleotides are TGTGCCAGCAGCCCCGGGACAGGGGGCGCAGATACGCAGTATTTT.

This chain joins TRBV7-2 and TRBJ2-5; 14 bases are shared with TRBD2. The CDR3 extends over 17 amino acids. V was pared by 5 bases and J by 5 bases, with 10 bases of the junction left unmatched. Germline V gene data show CDR1 as SGHTA and CDR2 as FQGNSA. DNA for the CDR3: TGTGCCAGCAGCGTTCCGGGACTAGCGGGAGAAGAGGAGACCCAGTACTTC. Amino acid sequence: CASSVPGLAGEEETQYF.

A few counts support this clone. V gene TRBV24-1 combines with J gene TRBJ1-2; 8 bases fit TRBD1. V shed 4 bases, J shed 7 bases, and the junction held 4 bases outside the gene matches. From germline, CDR1 is KGHDR and CDR2 SFDVKD. This CDR3 is built from 13 residues. CDR3 in DNA: TGTGCCACCAGTGACTACAGGGGGTTTGGCTACACCTTC. Protein: CATSDYRGFGYTF.

The J gene is TRBJ1-2, the V gene TRBV19; possibly TRBD1 for D (6 bases). The CDR3 spans 14 residues. V gave up 7 bases and J gave up 8 bases, with 20 bases separating them. Looked up from germline, CDR1 is LNHDA and CDR2 is SQIVND (reference sequence). The chain's CDR3 is CASISQQGSFGYTF. CDR3 DNA sequence: TGTGCCAGTATTAGCCAACAGGGATCGTTCGGCTACACCTTC.

The genes are TRBV6-6 and TRBJ2-5, with 12 bases fitting TRBD2. CDR1 and CDR2 (germline): MNHNY, SVGAGI (reference sequence). The trim removed 6 bases at V and 4 bases at J, leaving 6 bases unmatched. This CDR3 is built from 15 residues. CDR3 bases: TGTGCCAGCAGGAAGACTAGCGGGAGTGTAGAGACCCAGTACTTC. This gives the protein CASRKTSGSVETQYF.

V is TRBV14 and J is TRBJ2-2; the match to TRBD2 covers 10 bases. Looked up from germline, CDR1 is SGHDN and CDR2 is FVKESK. Trimming cost V 2 bases and J 5 bases; bases outside gene matches: 2. The CDR3 spans 15 residues. The CDR3 is CASSQRAGGTGELFF. The CDR3 DNA sequence: TGTGCCAGCAGCCAAAGAGCGGGGGGGACCGGGGAGCTGTTTTTT.

At least ten counts were recorded for this clone. The rearrangement links TRBV27 to TRBJ1-1, with a tentative D call TRBD1 (5 bases). This CDR3 has 14 amino acids. Deletions cut 5 bases from V and 0 bases from J, with 10 bases between. Germline CDR1 and CDR2: MNHEY and SMNVEV (reference sequence). CDR3 nucleotide sequence: TGTGCCAGCAGTAGCGGGGGAATGAACACTGAAGCTTTCTTT. The encoded protein is CASSSGGMNTEAFF.

In regard to this clone: A junction end diverges from the germline sequence, so it may reflect a read error. The V gene is TRBV23-1, the J gene TRBJ1-6; TRBD1 matches at 11 bases. TRBV23-1 is labeled an ORF, and its function is uncertain. CDR3 length: 20 amino acids. In DNA form, the CDR3 reads TGCGCCAGCAGCCAATGGATAAGGACAGGGGGCCCCGCTGGGGATTCACCCCTCCACTTT. Amino acid sequence: CASSQWIRTGGPAGDSPLHF.

The chain recombines TRBV12-5 with TRBJ1-1, with D hard to call. CDR3 length: 16 amino acids. Between the trimmed V and J ends, which lost 0 bases and 1 base, there was a span of 12 bases. The germline CDR1 and CDR2 sequences are LGHNT and FRNRAP. The CDR3 reads CASGLVGEEGNTEAFF. The CDR3 DNA follows: TGTGCTAGTGGTTTGGTAGGAGAGGAAGGGAACACTGAAGCTTTCTTT.